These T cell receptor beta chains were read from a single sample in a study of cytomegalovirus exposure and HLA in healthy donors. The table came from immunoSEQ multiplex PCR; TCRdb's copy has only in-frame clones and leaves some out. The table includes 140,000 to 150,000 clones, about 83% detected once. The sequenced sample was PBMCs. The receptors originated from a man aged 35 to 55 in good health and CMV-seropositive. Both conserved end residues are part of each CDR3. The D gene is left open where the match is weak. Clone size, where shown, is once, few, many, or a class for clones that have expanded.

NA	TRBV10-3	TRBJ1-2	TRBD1	CAISDTGDSDGYTF	TGTGCCATCAGTGACACAGGGGATTCTGATGGCTACACCTTC
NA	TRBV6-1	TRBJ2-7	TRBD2	CASRGTSGALEQYF	TGTGCCAGCAGGGGGACTAGCGGGGCCCTCGAGCAGTACTTC
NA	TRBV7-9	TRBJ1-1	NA	CASSFSGSRSMNTEAFF	TGTGCCAGCAGCTTTTCGGGATCGAGGAGTATGAACACTGAAGCTTTCTTT
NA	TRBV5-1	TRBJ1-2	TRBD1	CASSPTPGTGHFRGTF	TGCGCCAGCAGCCCCACCCCCGGGACAGGGCACTTTCGAGGGACCTTC
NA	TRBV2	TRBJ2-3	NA	CASKGLTGGTQYF	TGTGCCAGCAAAGGACTAACGGGCGGTACGCAGTATTTT
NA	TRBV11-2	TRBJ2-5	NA	CASSFGGSAGSETQYF	TGTGCCAGCAGCTTTGGGGGTAGCGCGGGGTCAGAGACCCAGTACTTC
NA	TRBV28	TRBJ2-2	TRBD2	CASSFTGLAENTGELFF	TGTGCCAGCAGTTTTACCGGACTAGCGGAAAACACCGGGGAGCTGTTTTTT
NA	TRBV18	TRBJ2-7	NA	CASSLMDSTYEQYF	TGTGCCAGCTCACTAATGGACAGTACCTACGAGCAGTACTTC
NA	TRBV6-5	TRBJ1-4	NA	CASSYSQLEGGKLFF	TGTGCCAGCAGTTACTCGCAGTTAGAAGGGGGAAAACTGTTTTTT
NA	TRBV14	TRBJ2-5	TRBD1	CASSHPGQGWGTQYF	TGTGCCAGCAGCCACCCGGGACAGGGATGGGGGACCCAGTACTTC
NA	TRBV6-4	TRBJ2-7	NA	CASNQGQIAYEQYF	TGTGCCAGCAACCAAGGACAGATTGCTTACGAGCAGTACTTC
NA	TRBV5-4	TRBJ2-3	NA	CASSLAFQGGDTQYF	TGTGCCAGCAGCTTAGCCTTTCAAGGAGGGGATACGCAGTATTTT
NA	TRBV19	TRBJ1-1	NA	CASSIRGAEAFF	TGTGCCAGTAGTATCCGGGGGGCTGAAGCTTTCTTT
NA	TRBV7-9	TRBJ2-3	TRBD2	CASKIGTRADTQYF	TGTGCCAGCAAGATCGGGACTAGGGCAGATACGCAGTATTTT
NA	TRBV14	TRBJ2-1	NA	CASSQRDEQFF	TGTGCCAGCAGCCAGAGGGATGAGCAGTTCTTC
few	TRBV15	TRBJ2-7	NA	CATSPGAGSSYEQYF	TGTGCCACCAGCCCCGGGGCCGGGAGCTCCTACGAGCAGTACTTC
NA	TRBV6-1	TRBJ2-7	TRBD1	CASSARDRSSYEQYF	TGTGCCAGCAGTGCCCGGGACAGGAGCTCCTACGAGCAGTACTTC
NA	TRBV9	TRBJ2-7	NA	CASSVAPIYEQYF	TGTGCCAGCAGCGTAGCCCCAATCTACGAGCAGTACTTC
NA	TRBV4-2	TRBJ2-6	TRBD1	CASSQAGQALFGANGLTF	TGTGCCAGCAGCCAAGCTGGACAGGCACTTTTTGGGGCCAACGGCCTGACTTTC
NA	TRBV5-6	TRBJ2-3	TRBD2	CASSFSGLAATDTQYF	TGTGCCAGCAGCTTCTCGGGACTAGCGGCAACAGATACGCAGTATTTT
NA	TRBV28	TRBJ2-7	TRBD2	CASSLRGRGEQYF	TGTGCCAGCAGTTTACGCGGGAGGGGCGAGCAGTACTTC
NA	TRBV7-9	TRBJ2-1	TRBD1	CASSYQQGAGRNEQFF	TGTGCCAGCAGCTACCAACAGGGGGCGGGGAGGAATGAGCAGTTCTTC
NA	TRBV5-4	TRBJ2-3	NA	CASSRRASGYFTDTQYF	TGTGCCAGCAGCCGCAGGGCTTCCGGTTACTTCACAGATACGCAGTATTTT